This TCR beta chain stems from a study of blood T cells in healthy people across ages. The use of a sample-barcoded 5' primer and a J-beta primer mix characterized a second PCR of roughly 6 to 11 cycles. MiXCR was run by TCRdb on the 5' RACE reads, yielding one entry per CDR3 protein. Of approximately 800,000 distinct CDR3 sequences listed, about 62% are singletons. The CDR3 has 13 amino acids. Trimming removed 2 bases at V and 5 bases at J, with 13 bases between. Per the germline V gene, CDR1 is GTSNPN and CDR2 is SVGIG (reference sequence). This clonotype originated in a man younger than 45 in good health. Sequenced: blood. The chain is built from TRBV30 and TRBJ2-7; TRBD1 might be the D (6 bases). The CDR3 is CAWSPDSPHEQYF. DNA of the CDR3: TGTGCCTGGAGTCCGGACAGTCCCCACGAGCAGTACTTC.